Below, 14 T cell receptor beta chains from the same sample are listed, as sequenced in a study of T cells in Graves' hyperthyroidism and ophthalmopathy. It was RNA transcripts that yielded the amplified TCR beta CDR3 regions. The HTBI primer set was used in a first-round RT-PCR of the TCR CDR3. TCRdb passed the multiplex PCR reads through MiXCR, listing each CDR3 protein once. The repertoire holds a few hundred thousand distinct CDR3 sequences, with approximately 15% as singletons. Input material: blood. The receptors come from a woman aged 18-35 years with Graves' hyperthyroidism that later progressed to Graves' ophthalmopathy.

This clonotype was observed a handful of times. The chain links TRBV20-1 to TRBJ2-1; 11 nucleotides line up with TRBD2. Germline CDR1 reads DFQATT; CDR2 reads SNEGSKA (reference sequence). Unmatched junction bases numbered 10, after V lost 6 bases and J lost 6 bases. The CDR3 has 15 amino acids. CDR3: CSAFGTSGPSNEQFF. As DNA, the CDR3 is TGCAGTGCGTTTGGGACTAGCGGTCCCTCCAATGAGCAGTTCTTC.

Only a few counts were recorded for this clonotype. The chain is built from TRBV19 and TRBJ2-1; weak D call: TRBD1 (5 bases). V gave up 3 bases and J gave up 7 bases, with 13 bases separating them. The CDR3 is 14 amino acids. Per the germline V gene, CDR1 is LNHDA and CDR2 is SQIVND (reference sequence). CDR3 bases: TGTGCCAGTAGTATTTTGGGGAAGGGGAATGAGCAGTTCTTC. Amino acids: CASSILGKGNEQFF.

The table lists this clonotype with many counts. At one end the junction does not follow the germline gene, possibly because of a read error. The chain uses TRBV28 and TRBJ1-6; D ambiguous. This CDR3 comprises 16 residues. Per germline, CDR1 MDHEN and CDR2 SYDVKM. Written as DNA, the CDR3 is TGTGCCAGTAGTTGGTCTCTGGGCTCCTATAATTCACCCCTCCACTTT. Protein: CASSWSLGSYNSPLHF.

This clonotype was detected ten times or more. This rearrangement joins TRBV28 to TRBJ2-1; 7 nucleotides match TRBD2. J lost 4 bases, V lost 7 bases, and 16 bases had no gene match. The CDR3 is 17 residues long. Per the germline V gene, CDR1 is MDHEN and CDR2 is SYDVKM. CDR3: CASMGPGREEGYNEQFF. The CDR3 nucleotides read TGTGCCAGCATGGGTCCAGGTCGGGAGGAGGGGTACAATGAGCAGTTCTTC.

This clonotype has just a few counts. V is TRBV24-1 and J is TRBJ2-3, with 12 positions matching TRBD2. From germline, CDR1 is KGHDR and CDR2 SFDVKD. This CDR3 has 16 amino acids. The junction had 5 bases not matched to a gene; V was cut back by 4 bases and J by 4 bases. The chain's CDR3 is CATSDPSGRAADTQYF. CDR3 nucleotides: TGTGCCACCAGTGACCCTAGCGGGAGGGCCGCAGATACGCAGTATTTT.

Many counts were recorded for this clonotype. The rearrangement uses TRBV7-2 and TRBJ2-2; D remains ambiguous. V was clipped by 1 base and J by 2 bases, with 8 bases between them. This CDR3 spans 15 amino acids. Per germline, CDR1 SGHTA and CDR2 FQGNSA. Here the CDR3 reads CASSLVDFNTGELFF. The DNA for the CDR3 is TGTGCCAGCAGCTTAGTTGACTTTAACACCGGGGAGCTGTTTTTT.

In this sample, this clonotype turned up a few times. V usage is TRBV9 and J usage is TRBJ2-3; 9 bases line up with TRBD2. The CDR3 has 16 amino acids. Per the germline V gene, CDR1 is SGDLS and CDR2 is YYNGEE. After removal of 2 bases from V and 3 bases from J, the junction contained 7 bases not matched to a gene. The CDR3 DNA reads as TGTGCCAGCAGCGTCGGTAGCGGGAGTATTACAGATACGCAGTATTTT. It codes for CASSVGSGSITDTQYF.

The chain combines TRBV3-1 with TRBJ2-1; D uncertain. There are 12 residues in the CDR3. V was clipped by 4 bases and J by 8 bases, with 9 bases between them. In germline, CDR1 is LGHDT, CDR2 YNNKEL (reference sequence). CDR3 residues: CASSRTMDEQFF. CDR3 nucleotide sequence: TGTGCCAGCAGCCGGACGATGGATGAGCAGTTCTTC.

This clonotype occurred a few times. The CDR3 DNA reads as TGTGCCAGCAGGTCCAGGGCGGAAGGTCAGCCCCAGCATTTT. Protein sequence: CASRSRAEGQPQHF. The chain recombines TRBV5-8 with TRBJ1-5; D may be TRBD1 (5 bases). Looked up from germline, CDR1 is SGHTS and CDR2 is YDEGEE. CDR3 size: 14 residues. With 5 bases removed from V and 6 bases from J, the gap between germline ends came to 15 bases.

This clonotype has at least ten counts. This sequence joins TRBV28 and TRBJ1-4, with D hard to call. V shed 0 bases and J shed 1 base, with 6 bases lying between them. The CDR3 length is 15 residues. Germline CDR1 is MDHEN and CDR2 is SYDVKM. The CDR3, as DNA: TGTGCCAGCAGTTTATGGGCCCGAACTAATGAAAAACTGTTTTTT. Translated, it gives CASSLWARTNEKLFF.

This clonotype showed up many times. V usage is TRBV27 and J usage is TRBJ2-7; D unresolved. The V end lost 5 bases, the J end lost 2 bases, and 10 bases lay between the germline ends. CDR3 size: 13 residues. The germline V gene has CDR1 MNHEY and CDR2 SMNVEV (reference sequence). The CDR3 sequence: CASSPIGAYEQYF. The CDR3 bases are TGTGCCAGCAGTCCGATTGGGGCCTACGAGCAGTACTTC.

The gene calls are TRBV30 and TRBJ1-6, with 8 bases aligning to TRBD1. Trimming cost V 5 bases and J 10 bases; bases outside gene matches: 10. This CDR3 has 14 amino acids. Germline values: CDR1 GTSNPN, CDR2 SVGIG (reference sequence). CDR3 nucleotide sequence: TGTGCCTGGGGCGGACAGGGTATGCAATCACCCCTCCACTTT. It specifies CAWGGQGMQSPLHF.

The chain couples TRBV14 to TRBJ2-2; 11 bases line up with TRBD2. V gave up 0 bases and J gave up 5 bases; unmatched junction bases: 5. There are 17 residues in the CDR3. Germline CDR1 and CDR2: SGHDN and FVKESK. The CDR3 coding sequence is TGTGCCAGCAGCCAAGACGGAACTAGCGGGGGAACCGGGGAGCTGTTTTTT. Amino acid sequence: CASSQDGTSGGTGELFF.

This clonotype has a count of ten or more. The chain links TRBV27 to TRBJ2-7; D is uncertain. The CDR3 is 13 residues long. The V and J ends lost 2 bases and 5 bases respectively, with 10 bases between them. Germline values: CDR1 MNHEY, CDR2 SMNVEV (reference sequence). CDR3 sequence reads: CASSLAANDEQYF. CDR3 sequence (DNA): TGTGCCAGCAGTTTAGCGGCAAACGACGAGCAGTACTTC.